The clone carrying this T cell receptor (beta chain) appeared a few times. As yet, its antigen is unknown. Isolation of naive CD8 T cells was achieved by sorting on a CD8+CD4-CCR7+CD45RA+ phenotype. For bulk TCR libraries, previously described methods and listed TCR primers were used. TCRdb redid the calling of the PCR reads with MiXCR, one entry per CDR3 protein. The sample has around 13,000 distinct CDR3 sequences; roughly 15% are singletons. These data are taken from a study of molecular identifiers for immune sequencing clone quantification. CDR3 size: 12 residues. Deletions cut 4 bases from V and 5 bases from J, with 9 bases between. Germline CDR1 reads SGHNT; CDR2 reads YYREEE (reference sequence). Study-wide points: Reports indicate spiked Jurkat TCR RNA from one cell could be found among approximately 1 million naive cells.

The V gene is TRBV5-4, the J gene TRBJ1-1; perhaps TRBD1 as D (6 bases). Input material: naive CD8+ T cells from blood, with Jurkat cell RNA spiked in. The subset: FACS-sorted CD8+CD4-CCR7+CD45RA+ naive T cells. The receptor comes from a human donor in good health. Some libraries in this study had Jurkat cell RNA spiked in. CDR3 sequence (DNA): TGTGCCAGCAGCAGAGGACAGACTGAAGCTTTCTTT. Its protein product is CASSRGQTEAFF.